These 28 T cell receptor beta chains were all obtained from the same sample, sequenced in a study of control samples from healthy donors and cancer patients. Produced via immunoSEQ multiplex PCR; TCRdb's table is partial and in-frame only. Of about 140,000 clones listed, roughly 90% are singletons. Sequencing was carried out using blood. Every receptor here comes from a man aged 25 to 40 in good health.

The genes are TRBV7-2 and TRBJ2-1; 7 nucleotides agree with TRBD2. Germline assignment: CDR1 SGHTA and CDR2 FQGNSA. The V gene end was trimmed by 2 bases and the J gene end by 5 bases; junction bases not matched to a gene: 6. This CDR3 spans 15 amino acids. This CDR3 is CASSLWLAENNEQFF. Written as DNA, the CDR3 is TGTGCCAGCAGCTTATGGCTAGCGGAGAACAATGAGCAGTTCTTC.

The V call is TRBV6-1, the J call TRBJ2-2, with TRBD1 as a possible D gene (5 bases). The CDR3 is 15 residues long. Germline loops: CDR1 MNHNS, CDR2 SASEGT. Trimming removed 0 bases from V and 7 bases from J, with 12 bases in between. The chain's CDR3 is CASSEAPGMIGELFF. In DNA form, the CDR3 reads TGTGCCAGCAGTGAAGCCCCAGGGATGATCGGGGAGCTGTTTTTT.

V and J are TRBV19 and TRBJ1-4; TRBD1 matches 10 bases. The CDR3 is made up of 15 amino acids. Germline loops: CDR1 LNHDA, CDR2 SQIVND (reference sequence). J gave up 8 bases and V 6 bases, and 9 bases lay outside the gene matches. CDR3 in DNA: TGTGCCAGTAGAAAGATGACAGGGGGCGAAGAAAAACTGTTTTTT. It yields the protein CASRKMTGGEEKLFF.

The V and J genes are TRBV5-1 and TRBJ2-1, with 9 bases that match TRBD2. The CDR3 is 17 amino acids. Per germline, CDR1 SGHRS and CDR2 YFSETQ. The junction had 4 bases not matched to a gene; V was cut back by 0 bases and J by 0 bases. As DNA, the CDR3 is TGCGCCAGCAGCTTGGCGACTAGCGGAAGCTCCTACAATGAGCAGTTCTTC. The encoded protein is CASSLATSGSSYNEQFF. The full variable domain, with the rest looked up from reference TRBV5-1 and TRBJ2-1, is KAGVTQTPRYLIKTRGQQVTLSCSPISGHRSVSWYQQTPGQGLQFLFEYFSETQRNKGNFPGRFSGRQFSNSRSEMNVSTLELGDSALYLCASSLATSGSSYNEQFFGPGTRLTVL.

The chain couples TRBV2 to TRBJ1-3; D is ambiguous. Germline CDR1 and CDR2: SNHLY and FYNNEI. The CDR3 sequence is 15 residues long. V lost 3 bases and J 0 bases, leaving 9 bases between the germline ends. CDR3 DNA: TGTGCCAGCAGTGAGAACCAACTCTCTGGAAACACCATATATTTT. This sequence encodes CASSENQLSGNTIYF.

The chain combines TRBV5-4 with TRBJ2-3; possible D gene TRBD1, 6 bases. Trimming cost V 2 bases and J 3 bases, with 13 bases left between them. The CDR3 extends over 15 amino acids. Per germline, CDR1 SGHNT and CDR2 YYREEE (reference sequence). The CDR3 region has the DNA TGTGCCAGCAGCTTATACGACAGGAGAACAGATACGCAGTATTTT. The encoded protein is CASSLYDRRTDTQYF.

The chain has TRBV19 and TRBJ2-2; either TRBD1 or TRBD2 may fit D (5 bases each). The CDR3 has 15 residues. The V and J ends lost 3 bases and 4 bases respectively, with 12 bases between them. Germline assignment: CDR1 LNHDA and CDR2 SQIVND (reference sequence). The DNA of the CDR3 is TGTGCCAGTAGTATGGGGCTCGAGGGCACCGGGGAGCTGTTTTTT. Protein product: CASSMGLEGTGELFF.

This clone has only one observation. The chain combines TRBV12-5 with TRBJ2-7; D is undetermined. With 3 bases removed from V and 6 bases from J, the gap between germline ends came to 6 bases. Germline CDR1 and CDR2: LGHNT and FRNRAP. The length of the CDR3 is 11 residues. CDR3 amino acids: CASGFLGEQYF. In DNA, the CDR3 is TGTGCTAGTGGTTTTTTGGGCGAGCAGTACTTC.

The chain links TRBV6-4 to TRBJ2-3, with 10 bases aligning to TRBD2. The CDR3 is 16 residues long. Germline-derived CDR1 and CDR2 are MRHNA and SNTAGT. V shed 0 bases and J 1 base; nucleotides not matched to a gene: 1. The CDR3: CASSDSGTSGTDTQYF. In nucleotides, the CDR3 is TGTGCCAGCAGTGACTCGGGGACTAGCGGCACAGATACGCAGTATTTT.

The V gene is TRBV19, the J gene TRBJ2-7, with unresolved D. V gave up 3 bases and J gave up 2 bases, with 8 bases separating them. Germline CDR1 and CDR2: LNHDA and SQIVND (reference sequence). This CDR3 is 13 amino acids long. CDR3 in amino acids: CASSIGSTYEQYF. For the CDR3, the DNA is TGTGCCAGTAGTATTGGCAGTACCTACGAGCAGTACTTC.

The chain has TRBV2 and TRBJ2-1; TRBD2 matches at 7 bases. After removal of 6 bases from V and 7 bases from J, the junction contained 9 bases not matched to a gene. The CDR3 spans 14 residues. Germline V gives CDR1 SNHLY, CDR2 FYNNEI. DNA for the CDR3: TGTGCCAGCAGGCCAGCGGGACTTGCGAATGAGCAGTTCTTC. Protein sequence: CASRPAGLANEQFF.

This rearrangement joins TRBV15 to TRBJ1-5, with D perhaps matching TRBD1 (5 bases). Looked up from germline, CDR1 is LNHNV and CDR2 is YYDKDF (reference sequence). The CDR3 runs to 14 residues. The germline V and J ends were trimmed by 5 bases and 3 bases, with 11 bases remaining between them. CDR3: CATSADRINQPQHF. The CDR3 nucleotides read TGTGCCACCAGCGCCGACAGAATCAATCAGCCCCAGCATTTT.

The rearrangement links TRBV7-9 to TRBJ1-1; no definite D call. Germline V lookup: CDR1 SEHNR, CDR2 FQNEAQ (reference sequence). V lost 1 base, J lost 5 bases, and 14 bases lay in between. This CDR3 is 15 amino acids long. The CDR3 DNA reads as TGTGCCAGCAGCTTAGGAGACACAGTTTGGACTGAAGCTTTCTTT. Translating gives CASSLGDTVWTEAFF.

This chain links TRBV5-4 with TRBJ1-1; TRBD1 matches 12 bases. CDR1 is SGHNT, CDR2 YYREEE, per germline (reference sequence). V dropped 4 bases and J dropped 4; count of bases not matched to a gene: 8. The CDR3 has 16 amino acids. The CDR3 DNA sequence: TGTGCCAGCAGCCGGGACAGGGGGCTAGTTGGCACTGAAGCTTTCTTT. Translated, it gives CASSRDRGLVGTEAFF.

J is TRBJ2-1 and V is TRBV5-5; 7 nucleotides agree with TRBD2. CDR3 length equals 16 residues. V trimming: 0 bases; J trimming: 8 bases; junction bases outside the gene matches: 11. From germline, CDR1 is SGHKS and CDR2 YYEKEE (reference sequence). CDR3 in amino acids: CASSLDWSSGGHEQFF. DNA of the CDR3: TGTGCCAGCAGCTTGGATTGGTCTAGCGGAGGGCATGAGCAGTTCTTC.

The chain combines TRBV28 with TRBJ1-2; no definite D call. This CDR3 comprises 12 residues. Deletions cut 2 bases from V and 8 bases from J, with 9 bases between. The germline gives CDR1 MDHEN, CDR2 SYDVKM. In nucleotides, the CDR3 is TGTGCCAGCAGTTTAGAATATGCCGGCTACACCTTC. Its protein is CASSLEYAGYTF.

Worth noting for this clone: Other nucleotide sequences from this sample produce the same CDR3. The chain carries TRBV28 and TRBJ1-5; possible D gene TRBD1, 5 bases. CDR1 is MDHEN, CDR2 SYDVKM, per germline. The CDR3 runs to 12 residues. V was trimmed by 3 bases and J by 6 bases, leaving 6 bases between them. The CDR3 is CASSLGGQPQHF. DNA of the CDR3: TGTGCCAGCAGTTTGGGGGGTCAGCCCCAGCATTTT.

V gene TRBV19 combines with J gene TRBJ1-5, with a weak D call TRBD1 (6 bases). This CDR3 comprises 15 residues. V was trimmed by 3 bases and J by 4 bases, leaving 13 bases between them. CDR1 LNHDA and CDR2 SQIVND come from the germline V gene (reference sequence). The CDR3 reads CASSITGFENQPQHF. The CDR3 DNA sequence: TGTGCCAGTAGTATTACAGGGTTCGAGAATCAGCCCCAGCATTTT.

This clone was observed once. The J gene is TRBJ1-6, the V gene TRBV6-5; 11 bases fit TRBD1. The CDR3 consists of 15 residues. The germline V gene encodes CDR1 MNHEY and CDR2 SVGAGI. After removal of 5 bases from V and 9 bases from J, the junction contained 6 bases not matched to a gene. CDR3 in DNA: TGTGCCAGCAGTCGCGCAGGGACAGGGGGTTCACCCCTCCACTTT. It yields the protein CASSRAGTGGSPLHF.

The chain carries TRBV11-3 and TRBJ2-1; D call uncertain. With 5 bases removed from V and 5 bases from J, the gap between germline ends came to 4 bases. The CDR3 is made up of 11 amino acids. CDR1 SGHNT and CDR2 YENEEA come from the germline V gene. In DNA form, the CDR3 reads TGTGCCAGCAGCAGTAACAATGAGCAGTTCTTC. Translating it yields CASSSNNEQFF.

The DNA for the CDR3 is TGCAGCGTAACGTTTTCGGGAGGCGCAGATACGCAGTATTTT. This encodes CSVTFSGGADTQYF. The rearrangement uses TRBV29-1 and TRBJ2-3; 7 bases fit TRBD2. The CDR3 covers 14 residues. Germline assignment: CDR1 SQVTM and CDR2 ANQGSEA. Trimming removed 6 bases from V and 4 bases from J; junction bases left unmatched: 10.

The J gene is TRBJ2-7, the V gene TRBV14; no definite D call. Germline CDR1 SGHDN, CDR2 FVKESK. This CDR3 contains 13 residues. The V end was cut by 4 bases, the J end by 4 bases, with 11 bases between. The CDR3 DNA is TGTGCCAGCAGCCCGATCGGCCTATACGAGCAGTACTTC. Translation: CASSPIGLYEQYF.

V is TRBV19 and J is TRBJ1-3; D is unclear. The CDR3 loop spans 14 amino acids. The V gene lost 3 bases and the J gene lost 0 bases, with 6 bases spanning the gap. Per germline, CDR1 LNHDA and CDR2 SQIVND (reference sequence). CDR3 sequence: CASSIRTSGNTIYF. CDR3 sequence (DNA): TGTGCCAGTAGTATCCGTACCTCTGGAAACACCATATATTTT. Using reference TRBV19 and TRBJ1-3 for the parts outside the CDR3, the full variable domain is DGGITQSPKYLFRKEGQNVTLSCEQNLNHDAMYWYRQDPGQGLRLIYYSQIVNDFQKGDIAEGYSVSREKKESFPLTVTSAQKNPTAFYLCASSIRTSGNTIYFGEGSWLTVV.

This sequence joins TRBV6-2 or TRBV6-3 and TRBJ2-1, with 11 bases that match TRBD2. This CDR3 has 18 residues. V shed 3 bases, J shed 4 bases, and the junction held 11 bases outside the gene matches. Germline lookup yields CDR1 MNHEY and CDR2 SVGEGT. CDR3 DNA: TGTGCCAGCAGTTATGCCGGGACTAGCGGCCATAAATACAATGAGCAGTTCTTC. Its translation: CASSYAGTSGHKYNEQFF.

The chain joins TRBV5-1 to TRBJ2-1; D remains ambiguous. Germline CDR1 reads SGHRS; CDR2 reads YFSETQ. The V and J ends lost 5 bases and 7 bases respectively, with 4 bases between them. This CDR3 contains 10 residues. The CDR3 DNA is TGCGCCAGCAGGGGGAATGAGCAGTTCTTC. Its protein product is CASRGNEQFF.

The V and J genes are TRBV27 and TRBJ2-1; a possible D gene is TRBD2 (5 bases). V was cut by 6 bases and J by 2 bases, with 5 bases left in between. The CDR3 runs 12 residues. Germline V CDR1 and CDR2: MNHEY, SMNVEV (reference sequence). In nucleotides, the CDR3 is TGTGCCAGCAGCGGGACCTACAATGAGCAGTTCTTC. Translated, it gives CASSGTYNEQFF.

This chain joins TRBV6-6 and TRBJ2-7; TRBD2 agrees at 9 bases. Per germline, CDR1 MNHNY and CDR2 SVGAGI (reference sequence). This CDR3 region has 13 residues. Trimming removed 2 bases from V and 4 bases from J; junction bases left unmatched: 0. The CDR3 region is CASSYTSGYEQYF. DNA for the CDR3: TGTGCCAGCAGTTACACTAGCGGGTACGAGCAGTACTTC.

This clone was counted once. In DNA form, the CDR3 reads TGTGCCACCAGCAGAGCTCTCCGGGGTGACTACGAGCAGTACTTC. This codes for CATSRALRGDYEQYF. V and J are TRBV15 and TRBJ2-7, with D possibly TRBD2 on 5 matching bases. The CDR3 spans 15 residues. Trimming took 1 base from V and 3 from J, leaving 13 bases between them. Germline loops: CDR1 LNHNV, CDR2 YYDKDF (reference sequence).